This entry features one TCR beta chain sequence. Its antigen is not known. Other DNA sequences in the sample encode the same CDR3. The donors were part of the approximately 130-subject validation cohort, which stood apart from the roughly 700-subject first cohort. The data were obtained in a study of cytomegalovirus exposure and HLA in healthy donors. Study background: Per a later analysis, the approximately 700 first-cohort and fewer than 150 validation repertoires shared one platform.

Study observations and caveats: The dataset shows that most TCR sequences were rare, while some public TCRs occurred in many donors. According to a subsequent analysis, TCR clusters from the first cohort were inclined to appear together in the roughly 120 validation repertoires.

Germline V gene sequence: CDR1 SGHTA, CDR2 FQGNSA. Trimming stripped 5 bases from V and 14 bases from J, with 12 bases between. This CDR3 comprises 10 residues. The repertoire was sequenced with immunoSEQ multiplex PCR; TCRdb's copy has only in-frame clones and lacks some. The repertoire includes approximately 110,000 clones, over 90% of them detected once, and approximately 1.2% sits in the top ten. The clonotype comes from a woman aged 18-35 years in good health and CMV-seronegative. V usage is TRBV7-2 and J usage is TRBJ1-2, with a weak D call TRBD1 (5 bases). Specimen: PBMCs. The CDR3 reads CASSGDSLTF. CDR3 bases: TGTGCCAGCAGCGGGGACTCCCTTACCTTC.